This TCR beta chain stems from a study of blood T cell repertoires in COVID-19. Study-wide background: Spain, Italy and the United States supplied samples that represented acute and convalescent COVID-19.

This clone was seen just once. Trimming cost V 5 bases and J 5 bases, with 12 bases left between them. The CDR3 covers 13 residues. Germline loops: CDR1 SGHTA, CDR2 FQGNSA. The protocol was immunoSEQ multiplex PCR, while the TCRdb copy is restricted to in-frame clones and leaves out a portion. The data contain about half a million clones, 75% to 90% of them singletons. The J gene is TRBJ2-5, the V gene TRBV7-2; D gene unclear. This sequence was found in a woman aged 60-75 years who had recovered from COVID-19. Sequenced material: PBMCs or T cells enriched from blood (not recorded which). In DNA form, the CDR3 reads TGTGCCAGCAGCCGCGCCTGGCGGGAGACCCAGTACTTC. This sequence encodes CASSRAWRETQYF.